These 25 T cell receptor beta chains came from one sample sequenced in a study of Graves' ophthalmopathy and Graves' hyperthyroidism. Amplified material comprised TCR beta CDR3 regions derived from RNA transcripts. RT-PCR with HTBI primers came first, then second-round multiplex PCR. TCRdb processed the multiplex PCR reads anew with MiXCR; each CDR3 protein has one entry. This table has 450,000 or so distinct CDR3 sequences, approximately 14% appearing once. The specimen was blood. All receptors come from a woman in her twenties or thirties with Graves' ophthalmopathy.

This clonotype showed up many times. The J gene is TRBJ2-4, the V gene TRBV12-5; the match to TRBD2 covers 7 bases. The CDR3 spans 13 residues. J lost 12 bases, V lost 7 bases, and 12 bases had no gene match. Germline V gene sequence: CDR1 LGHNT, CDR2 FRNRAP. The CDR3 sequence: CASALGQGGRQYF. CDR3 in DNA: TGTGCTAGTGCCCTTGGGCAGGGAGGGCGTCAGTACTTC.

The V gene is TRBV7-2, the J gene TRBJ1-1, with D unresolved. Trimming cost V 5 bases and J 1 base, with 11 bases left between them. The V gene's germline CDR1 is SGHTA and CDR2 FQGNSA. The CDR3 length is 14 residues. The CDR3: CASSPYMGNTEAFF. The CDR3 DNA sequence: TGTGCCAGCAGCCCCTATATGGGGAACACTGAAGCTTTCTTT.

Many counts were recorded for this clonotype. The rearrangement joins TRBV20-1 to TRBJ2-7, with 11 bases identical to TRBD2. This CDR3 has 15 amino acids. V was clipped by 2 bases and J by 7 bases; unmatched bases: 10. Germline-derived CDR1 and CDR2 are DFQATT and SNEGSKA (reference sequence). CDR3 sequence (DNA): TGCAGTGCTAGAACCTTAGCGGGAGGGTGGCGGGAGCAGTACTTC. It encodes CSARTLAGGWREQYF.

This chain connects TRBV6-5 to TRBJ2-7; D call uncertain. Between the trimmed V and J ends, which lost 7 bases and 4 bases, there was a span of 14 bases. Germline values: CDR1 MNHEY, CDR2 SVGAGI. There are 13 residues in the CDR3. The chain's CDR3 is CASTESPTYEQYF. CDR3 nucleotides: TGTGCCAGCACAGAAAGCCCCACTTACGAGCAGTACTTC.

This clonotype was counted only a few times. A read error is possible here, since a much larger clone lies one base away. CDR3 region: CSVATSTGELCF. CDR3 in DNA: TGCAGCGTAGCTACGAGCACCGGGGAGCTGTGTTTT. The gene calls are TRBV29-1 and TRBJ2-2; D is possibly TRBD2 (5 bases). Germline-derived CDR1 and CDR2 are SQVTM and ANQGSEA. The CDR3 consists of 12 residues.

This clonotype was recorded a few times. V usage is TRBV6-2 or TRBV6-3 and J usage is TRBJ2-2, with TRBD1 matching over 8 bases. Trimming took 6 bases from V and 1 from J; bases not matched to a gene: 13. Germline loops: CDR1 MNHEY, CDR2 SVGEGT. The CDR3 extends over 18 amino acids. The CDR3 DNA reads as TGTGCCAGCAGCTCAGATCCCTACAGGGGGTGGAACACCGGGGAGCTGTTTTTT. Translation gives CASSSDPYRGWNTGELFF.

There are many counts of this clonotype. The V gene is TRBV9, the J gene TRBJ1-6, with 8 bases lining up with TRBD1. The germline CDR1 and CDR2 sequences are SGDLS and YYNGEE. The CDR3 is 14 amino acids. The junction had 2 bases not matched to a gene; V was cut back by 1 base and J by 8 bases. In DNA form, the CDR3 reads TGTGCCAGCAGCGTACGGGACAGGCATTCACCCCTCCACTTT. Its protein is CASSVRDRHSPLHF.

This clonotype was detected ten times or more. This CDR3 reads CASTGDRNTEAFF. The CDR3 region has the DNA TGTGCCAGCACCGGGGACAGGAACACTGAAGCTTTCTTT. The chain is built from TRBV12-3 or TRBV12-4 and TRBJ1-1; 7 bases line up with TRBD1. Losses at the gene ends were 7 bases for V and 1 base for J; bases not matched to a gene: 3. The CDR3 runs to 13 residues.

This clonotype appeared many times. The V gene is TRBV27, the J gene TRBJ2-7; D not certain. The V gene lost 2 bases and the J gene lost 5 bases, with 13 bases spanning the gap. This CDR3 comprises 14 residues. In germline, CDR1 is MNHEY, CDR2 SMNVEV (reference sequence). The CDR3 coding sequence is TGTGCCAGCAGTTTAGGGGAAGGGCGCCACGAGCAGTACTTC. This codes for CASSLGEGRHEQYF.

This clonotype was seen at least ten times. The V gene is TRBV28, the J gene TRBJ2-7; 8 bases are shared with TRBD2. V was pared by 3 bases and J by 4 bases, with 5 bases of the junction left unmatched. This CDR3 is built from 14 residues. Germline values: CDR1 MDHEN, CDR2 SYDVKM. The CDR3 coding sequence is TGTGCCAGCAGTTTTACCGGGGGGGCTTACGAGCAGTACTTC. It encodes CASSFTGGAYEQYF.

Many counts were recorded for this clonotype. The chain employs TRBV6-4 and TRBJ2-7; 11 bases agree with TRBD2. J lost 1 base, V lost 2 bases, and 10 bases had no gene match. Per the germline V gene, CDR1 is MRHNA and CDR2 is SNTAGT. The CDR3 extends over 18 amino acids. The CDR3 is CASSDQGLAGALSYEQYF. The CDR3 DNA is TGTGCCAGCAGTGACCAAGGACTAGCGGGTGCCCTATCCTACGAGCAGTACTTC.

The chain is built from TRBV11-3 and TRBJ1-5; D remains ambiguous. V was trimmed by 11 bases and J by 11 bases, leaving 13 bases between them. The CDR3 runs 10 residues. CDR1 and CDR2 (germline): SGHNT, YENEEA. CDR3 nucleotide sequence: TGTGCCGCTCAAGCAGCCACCCAGCATTTT. It yields the protein CAAQAATQHF.

This clonotype was seen more than once but under ten times. The V and J genes are TRBV2 and TRBJ1-5; D is possibly TRBD1 (6 bases). V lost 7 bases to trimming and J lost 9 bases, with 19 bases between them. CDR3 size: 14 residues. Germline V lookup: CDR1 SNHLY, CDR2 FYNNEI. CDR3: CASILTGPLSPQHF. CDR3 DNA: TGTGCCAGCATTCTCACAGGGCCGCTATCGCCCCAGCATTTT.

There are many counts of this clonotype. The V gene is TRBV6-1, the J gene TRBJ1-5; no clear D gene. The CDR3 extends over 13 amino acids. V lost 6 bases and J lost 3, with 9 bases in between. Per germline, CDR1 MNHNS and CDR2 SASEGT. The CDR3 is CASSGFLNQPQHF. CDR3 in DNA: TGTGCCAGCAGCGGGTTTCTCAATCAGCCCCAGCATTTT.

This clonotype was seen ten or more times. This sequence joins TRBV7-3 and TRBJ2-7; 7 bases are a match to TRBD2. This CDR3 is 15 amino acids long. The V and J ends lost 3 bases and 2 bases, in that order; junction bases with no gene match: 7. CDR1 is SGHTA, CDR2 FQGTGA, per germline. The CDR3 sequence is CASSFAASGPYEQYF. The CDR3 DNA is TGTGCCAGCAGCTTTGCGGCTAGCGGCCCCTACGAGCAGTACTTC.

This clonotype was seen many times. CDR3 bases: TGTGCCAGCTCCCGCAGCGCGCGGGAGACCCAGTACTTC. It encodes CASSRSARETQYF. The rearrangement links TRBV6-5 to TRBJ2-5; D unresolved. Germline CDR1 reads MNHEY; CDR2 reads SVGAGI. There are 13 residues in the CDR3. Trimming shortened V by 8 bases and J by 5 bases, and 15 bases separated the two germline ends.

In its sample, this clonotype was seen many times. The rearrangement links TRBV27 to TRBJ2-7, with 10 bases matching TRBD2. V lost 5 bases and J lost 10; bases outside the gene matches: 5. From germline, CDR1 is MNHEY and CDR2 SMNVEV (reference sequence). The CDR3 covers 12 residues. The CDR3 nucleotides read TGTGCCAGCAGTGGGCTAGCGGGGGCTCAGTACTTC. This gives the protein CASSGLAGAQYF.

Regarding this clonotype: This is likely a read error, given that the CDR3 carries no conserved phenylalanine or tryptophan at its end. The DNA is left out, because the CDR3 cannot be placed on it with certainty; the CDR3 is given as TCRdb lists it. The rearrangement uses TRBV12-3 or TRBV12-4 and TRBJ2-7. The CDR3 is 8 amino acids long, termini counted. CDR3: CASSHLFG.

The chain has TRBV30 and TRBJ1-1; D perhaps matches TRBD1 (6 bases). Deletions cut 3 bases from V and 4 bases from J, with 21 bases between. CDR1 and CDR2 (germline): GTSNPN, SVGIG (reference sequence). This CDR3 comprises 16 residues. CDR3 residues: CAWRPTGLGFGTEAFF. CDR3 sequence (DNA): TGTGCCTGGAGACCTACAGGGCTCGGTTTTGGCACTGAAGCTTTCTTT.

For this clonotype: This may stem from a read error, because a much larger clone lies one nucleotide away. V usage is TRBV29-1 and J usage is TRBJ2-3; TRBD2 matches 11 bases. Germline V gene data show CDR1 as SQVTM and CDR2 as ANQGSEA. The CDR3 sequence is 15 residues long. Trimming took 4 bases from V and 0 from J; bases not matched to a gene: 3. CDR3 nucleotides: TGCAGCGTTGGGCTAGCGGGAGGCAGCACAGATACGCAGTATTTT. Its protein product is CSVGLAGGSTDTQYF.

This clonotype occurred a few times. The chain has TRBV14 and TRBJ2-5; D gene uncertain. Germline V gene sequence: CDR1 SGHDN, CDR2 FVKESK. The CDR3 is 15 amino acids. V gave up 1 base and J gave up 2 bases, with 11 bases separating them. The CDR3 DNA follows: TGTGCCAGCAGCCAAGGACTGGGCATTCAAGAGACCCAGTACTTC. Translation: CASSQGLGIQETQYF.

This clonotype has a count of ten or more. The V gene is TRBV6-1, the J gene TRBJ2-7, with D maybe TRBD1 (6 bases). Germline V gene sequence: CDR1 MNHNS, CDR2 SASEGT. V was shortened by 8 bases and J by 0 bases, with 14 bases between the two germline ends. The length of the CDR3 is 14 residues. The CDR3: CASAKDRSSYEQYF. DNA for the CDR3: TGTGCCAGCGCGAAGGACAGAAGCTCCTACGAGCAGTACTTC.

This clonotype was counted ten times or more. The rearrangement uses TRBV7-2 and TRBJ2-5, with D maybe TRBD1 (6 bases). The CDR3 runs to 13 residues. Germline-derived CDR1 and CDR2 are SGHTA and FQGNSA. With 5 bases removed from V and 5 bases from J, the gap between germline ends came to 12 bases. The CDR3 region is CASSKEGVETQYF. The CDR3 nucleotides are TGTGCCAGCAGCAAAGAGGGGGTGGAGACCCAGTACTTC.

This clonotype came up many times. The chain uses TRBV27 and TRBJ1-6; 7 bases agree with TRBD1. The CDR3 sequence is 14 residues long. V lost 6 bases and J lost 8; bases outside the gene matches: 7. CDR1 and CDR2 (germline): MNHEY, SMNVEV (reference sequence). CDR3 sequence reads: CASSQGTEHSPLHF. As DNA, the CDR3 is TGTGCCAGCAGCCAGGGGACAGAGCATTCACCCCTCCACTTT.

This chain connects TRBV6-5 to TRBJ2-7; 9 bases line up with TRBD1. This CDR3 region has 15 residues. Germline CDR1 is MNHEY and CDR2 is SVGAGI. V lost 6 bases to trimming and J lost 4 bases; unmatched junction nucleotides: 10. CDR3 nucleotides: TGTGCCAGCAGCCACTCGCGGACAGGGGCGTACGAGCAGTACTTC. It yields the protein CASSHSRTGAYEQYF.